This entry lists 22 T cell receptor beta chains sequenced from one sample in a study of a mutant IDH1 vaccine in newly diagnosed glioma. Noted time point: week 23, last vaccination. Vaccine doses each comprised 300 ug of mutant IDH1 20-mer peptide, with topical imiquimod. Antigens of these TCRs are unknown. Some clones are missing from TCRdb's copy, which holds only in-frame ones; the method was immunoSEQ multiplex PCR. In the table there are more than 35,000 clones, around 81% of which are singletons. This material consisted of PBMCs, taken from a glioma patient whose treatment included an IDH1 peptide vaccine. The source of these receptors is a man aged 35 to 55 with glioma.

The J gene is TRBJ2-7, the V gene TRBV11-2; 10 bases are shared with TRBD1. This CDR3 has 15 residues. Germline V gives CDR1 SGHAT, CDR2 FQNNGV. Trimming cost V 5 bases and J 0 bases; bases outside gene matches: 4. The CDR3 region has the DNA TGTGCCAGCAGCCGTCGGACAGGGGGCTCCTACGAGCAGTACTTC. It encodes CASSRRTGGSYEQYF.

This clone was observed a few times. The genes are TRBV7-8 and TRBJ1-2, with 9 bases aligning to TRBD1. The V gene's germline CDR1 is SGHVS and CDR2 FQNEAQ. The J segment lost 6 bases and the V segment lost 4 bases, leaving 12 bases of the junction unmatched. The CDR3 length is 16 residues. CDR3 bases: TGTGCCAGCAGCTCCAGGTCACAGGGGGCCACCCATGGCTACACCTTC. It codes for CASSSRSQGATHGYTF.

The CDR3 region is CASSLLAATDTQYF. Written as DNA, the CDR3 is TGCGCCAGCAGCTTACTAGCGGCCACAGATACGCAGTATTTT. The rearrangement joins TRBV5-1 to TRBJ2-3, with 8 nucleotides matching TRBD2. The CDR3 has 14 amino acids. The junction had 1 base not matched to a gene; V was cut back by 2 bases and J by 2 bases. Germline V lookup: CDR1 SGHRS, CDR2 YFSETQ.

The gene calls are TRBV7-8 and TRBJ1-5; TRBD1 matches 8 bases. Germline loops: CDR1 SGHVS, CDR2 FQNEAQ. J lost 1 base, V lost 4 bases, and 3 bases had no gene match. This CDR3 region has 15 residues. The CDR3 DNA sequence: TGTGCCAGCAGCTCACGGACAGGGAGCAATCAGCCCCAGCATTTT. It encodes CASSSRTGSNQPQHF.

V gene TRBV5-5 combines with J gene TRBJ1-3; D unclear. This CDR3 has 17 residues. Germline values: CDR1 SGHKS, CDR2 YYEKEE (reference sequence). Trimming shortened V by 3 bases and J by 0 bases, and 16 bases separated the two germline ends. The CDR3 DNA is TGTGCCAGCAGCTCCCACCCCGCAGTGGCCTCTGGAAACACCATATATTTT. Translation gives CASSSHPAVASGNTIYF.

The chain links TRBV6-4 to TRBJ1-6, with D unresolved. Trimming took off 0 bases at V and 7 bases at J, with 4 bases between the two ends. The V gene's germline CDR1 is MRHNA and CDR2 SNTAGT. This CDR3 spans 13 amino acids. The CDR3 reads CASSDSNNSPLHF. Written as DNA, the CDR3 is TGTGCCAGCAGTGACTCGAACAATTCACCCCTCCACTTT.

J is TRBJ1-4 and V is TRBV5-1; 7 bases line up with TRBD1. There are 15 residues in the CDR3. Germline V gene data show CDR1 as SGHRS and CDR2 as YFSETQ. V dropped 3 bases and J dropped 4; count of bases not matched to a gene: 6. In DNA, the CDR3 is TGCGCCAGCAGCTCCCCGGACAGGTTTAATGAAAAACTGTTTTTT. Residues: CASSSPDRFNEKLFF.

The chain uses TRBV29-1 and TRBJ1-2; D is ambiguous. In germline, CDR1 is SQVTM, CDR2 ANQGSEA. The CDR3 is 11 amino acids. V dropped 7 bases and J dropped 7 bases, with 13 bases sitting between them. CDR3 coding DNA: TGCAGCGCCTATTTAGATGGTGGCTACACCTTC. Protein sequence: CSAYLDGGYTF.

This rearrangement joins TRBV30 to TRBJ1-6; D uncertain. Per the germline V gene, CDR1 is GTSNPN and CDR2 is SVGIG (reference sequence). This CDR3 is built from 15 residues. The ends were cut back, 2 bases at V and 4 bases at J, with 12 bases in the middle. This CDR3 reads CAWSTGFAYNSPLHF. CDR3 coding DNA: TGTGCCTGGAGTACGGGGTTTGCTTATAATTCACCCCTCCACTTT.

The chain employs TRBV29-1 and TRBJ2-7, with 8 bases fitting TRBD1. The CDR3 has 16 residues. Germline-derived CDR1 and CDR2 are SQVTM and ANQGSEA. After removal of 7 bases from V and 3 bases from J, the junction contained 17 bases not matched to a gene. CDR3 coding DNA: TGCAGCGCCCGACAGGGGATGGAGGCTGGGAACTACGAGCAGTACTTC. This sequence encodes CSARQGMEAGNYEQYF.

V gene TRBV19 combines with J gene TRBJ2-7; 7 bases are a match to TRBD1. Germline V gives CDR1 LNHDA, CDR2 SQIVND (reference sequence). The CDR3 covers 14 residues. V shed 5 bases, J shed 2 bases, and the junction held 6 bases outside the gene matches. CDR3 bases: TGTGCCAGTAGTGGGACAGCTATTACCTACGAGCAGTACTTC. Translated: CASSGTAITYEQYF.

The chain couples TRBV9 to TRBJ2-7; 10 bases map to TRBD2. V was clipped by 0 bases and J by 2 bases; unmatched bases: 5. The CDR3 is 16 residues long. CDR1 and CDR2 from the germline V gene are SGDLS and YYNGEE. The CDR3 nucleotides are TGTGCCAGCAGCGTAGGGTTTAGCGGGAGGACCTACGAGCAGTACTTC. Residues: CASSVGFSGRTYEQYF.

The genes are TRBV5-6 and TRBJ2-1; TRBD1 matches 8 bases. The CDR3 runs to 18 residues. V shed 1 base, J shed 0 bases, and the junction held 9 bases outside the gene matches. Looked up from germline, CDR1 is SGHDT and CDR2 is YYEEEE. The CDR3 DNA sequence: TGTGCCAGCAGCTTGTTCTGGACAGGGATCGGCTCCTACAATGAGCAGTTCTTC. Encoded protein: CASSLFWTGIGSYNEQFF.

The chain has TRBV30 and TRBJ1-3; D is unclear. The germline CDR1 and CDR2 sequences are GTSNPN and SVGIG (reference sequence). The CDR3 loop spans 11 amino acids. The V end lost 3 bases, the J end lost 4 bases, and 4 bases lay between the germline ends. The CDR3 here is CAWSRGNTIYF. The DNA for the CDR3 is TGTGCCTGGAGCCGGGGAAACACCATATATTTT.

The gene calls are TRBV18 and TRBJ1-6, with TRBD1 matching over 8 bases. From germline, CDR1 is KGHSH and CDR2 LQKENI. The trim removed 5 bases at V and 7 bases at J, leaving 7 bases unmatched. This CDR3 has 15 amino acids. CDR3 DNA sequence: TGTGCCAGCTCAGGGAACAGGGGGTGGAATTCACCCCTCCACTTT. It encodes CASSGNRGWNSPLHF.

The gene calls are TRBV7-8 and TRBJ1-5; 7 nucleotides align to TRBD1. In germline, CDR1 is SGHVS, CDR2 FQNEAQ. CDR3 length: 12 amino acids. Trimming took 7 bases from V and 7 from J; bases not matched to a gene: 4. The DNA for the CDR3 is TGTGCCAGCACGACAGGGTGGCAGCCCCAGCATTTT. It codes for CASTTGWQPQHF.

The chain couples TRBV7-2 to TRBJ2-7, with 7 bases fitting TRBD1. Germline V gives CDR1 SGHTA, CDR2 FQGNSA. This CDR3 is 14 amino acids long. V shed 5 bases, J shed 9 bases, and the junction held 13 bases outside the gene matches. CDR3 sequence reads: CASSRDGTELGQYF. The CDR3 DNA sequence: TGTGCCAGCAGCAGAGACGGGACAGAGCTCGGGCAGTACTTC.

This clone was counted only a few times. V gene TRBV4-3 combines with J gene TRBJ1-1, with D unclear. There are 12 residues in the CDR3. Between the trimmed V and J ends, which lost 1 base and 3 bases, there was a span of 3 bases. Germline lookup yields CDR1 LGHNA and CDR2 YSLEER. CDR3 nucleotide sequence: TGCGCCAGCAGCCAAGGGGACACTGAAGCTTTCTTT. Its protein is CASSQGDTEAFF.

V is TRBV6-1 and J is TRBJ1-1; D is perhaps TRBD1 (5 bases). Trimming left V 5 bases short and J 4 bases short, with 8 bases between. The germline V gene encodes CDR1 MNHNS and CDR2 SASEGT. This CDR3 is 12 amino acids long. The CDR3 loop is CASSWGGTEAFF. CDR3 bases: TGTGCCAGCAGTTGGGGGGGCACTGAAGCTTTCTTT.

The chain's CDR3 is CASSIGQGNEKLFF. The CDR3 nucleotides read TGTGCCAGCAGCATAGGACAGGGAAATGAAAAACTGTTTTTT. V is TRBV6-5 and J is TRBJ1-4; 8 bases line up with TRBD1. V dropped 6 bases and J dropped 5; count of bases not matched to a gene: 5. CDR1 is MNHEY, CDR2 SVGAGI, per germline. The CDR3 covers 14 residues.

The chain joins TRBV4-3 to TRBJ2-3; 16 bases are a match to TRBD2. This CDR3 contains 15 residues. The J segment lost 10 bases and the V segment lost 1 base, leaving 2 bases of the junction unmatched. In germline, CDR1 is LGHNA, CDR2 YSLEER. CDR3 in DNA: TGCGCCAGCAGCCAAGCGGGACTAGCGGGGGGGGCGCAGTATTTT. Protein product: CASSQAGLAGGAQYF.

V gene TRBV5-1 combines with J gene TRBJ1-4; 8 nucleotides match TRBD1. The CDR3 is made up of 15 amino acids. Germline V gene sequence: CDR1 SGHRS, CDR2 YFSETQ. V lost 1 base, J lost 4 bases, and 3 bases stayed unmatched. Here the CDR3 DNA reads TGCGCCAGCAGCTTGAGGGGACAGGATAATGAAAAACTGTTTTTT. This encodes CASSLRGQDNEKLFF.